The clone carrying this T cell receptor (beta chain) was observed many times. The antigen is unknown. V shed 5 bases and J 6 bases; nucleotides not matched to a gene: 6. The germline V gene encodes CDR1 SQVTM and CDR2 ANQGSEA. The CDR3 covers 12 residues. These data are taken from a study of CD8 T cells in ankylosing spondylitis. Study results and caveats: Certain motif variants had earlier been reported in reactive arthritis synovial fluid and blood.

TCRdb reprocessed the 5' RACE reads via MiXCR and lists one record per CDR3 protein. The table has approximately 100,000 distinct CDR3 sequences, 24% seen once. The receptor was derived from a male donor with ankylosing spondylitis. V is TRBV29-1 and J is TRBJ1-1, with TRBD1 matching 7 bases. The sequenced material came from synovial fluid, either unsorted or a sorted T cell fraction (not recorded which). CDR3 sequence: CSVKTGWAEAFF. The CDR3 DNA sequence: TGCAGCGTTAAGACAGGGTGGGCTGAAGCTTTCTTT.